These 27 T cell receptor beta chains were sequenced from one sample in a study of blood T cell repertoires in COVID-19. Sequencing used immunoSEQ multiplex PCR; TCRdb keeps in-frame clones, though not all of them. The sample includes 140,000 to 150,000 clones, around 87% of them seen just once. Sequenced input: peripheral blood. The receptors originated from a man in his fifties or sixties who had recovered from COVID-19.

This rearrangement joins TRBV5-1 to TRBJ1-1; TRBD1 might be the D (6 bases). The V gene lost 4 bases and the J gene lost 5 bases, with 15 bases spanning the gap. Germline V gives CDR1 SGHRS, CDR2 YFSETQ. The CDR3 covers 14 residues. The CDR3 DNA sequence: TGCGCCAGCAGCCCCCTACAGGGAGGGACTGAAGCTTTCTTT. Translated, it gives CASSPLQGGTEAFF.

The rearrangement joins TRBV6-6 to TRBJ1-5, with TRBD1 matching 7 bases. Losses at the gene ends were 7 bases for V and 1 base for J; bases not matched to a gene: 10. Germline CDR1 and CDR2: MNHNY and SVGAGI (reference sequence). The CDR3 has 16 amino acids. The CDR3 spells CASTTRARGSNQPQHF. The CDR3 DNA reads TGTGCCAGCACTACCCGAGCCAGGGGGAGCAATCAGCCCCAGCATTTT.

This chain connects TRBV3-1 (or the pseudogene TRBV3-2) to TRBJ1-4, with TRBD1 as a possible D gene (5 bases). Germline assignment: CDR1 LGHDT and CDR2 YNNKEL (reference sequence). With 4 bases removed from V and 4 bases from J, the gap between germline ends came to 13 bases. The CDR3 contains 15 residues. As DNA, the CDR3 is TGTGCCAGCAGCCTACCCGGGGGGAGTAATGAAAAACTGTTTTTT. This codes for CASSLPGGSNEKLFF.

This clone has ten or more counts. The rearrangement uses TRBV18 and TRBJ1-2; D not certain. The CDR3 runs to 14 residues. Germline V lookup: CDR1 KGHSH, CDR2 LQKENI. Trimming left V 5 bases short and J 5 bases short, with 15 bases between. The CDR3 nucleotides are TGTGCCAGCTCAACTGGCCCCGGGGATTATGGCTACACCTTC. It codes for CASSTGPGDYGYTF. Supplemented by reference TRBV18 and TRBJ1-2, the full variable domain reads NAGVMQNPRHLVRRRGQEARLRCSPMKGHSHVYWYRQLPEEGLKFMVYLQKENIIDESGMPKERFSAEFPKEGPSILRIQQVVRGDSAAYFCASSTGPGDYGYTFGSGTRLTVV.

This clone was detected only a few times. The V and J genes are TRBV5-6 and TRBJ2-2, with unresolved D. V gave up 10 bases and J gave up 2 bases, with 21 bases separating them. The CDR3 loop spans 16 amino acids. CDR1 SGHDT and CDR2 YYEEEE come from the germline V gene. CDR3 sequence (DNA): TGTGCCTTCACTCGGTGGGCAGTCCTTAACACCGGGGAGCTGTTTTTT. Residues: CAFTRWAVLNTGELFF.

The chain is built from TRBV7-9 and TRBJ2-7, with a possible D match to TRBD2 (5 bases). The length of the CDR3 is 13 residues. CDR1 is SEHNR and CDR2 is FQNEAQ in the germline V gene (reference sequence). The ends were cut back, 5 bases at V and 8 bases at J, with 16 bases in the middle. The CDR3 protein is CASSPGLYGKQYF. CDR3 bases: TGTGCCAGCAGCCCGGGGTTGTATGGCAAGCAGTACTTC.

Only a few counts were recorded for this clone. The chain is built from TRBV11-1 and TRBJ2-1, with 9 positions matching TRBD1. V shed 3 bases and J 3 bases; nucleotides not matched to a gene: 6. The CDR3 spans 16 residues. CDR1 SGHAT and CDR2 FQDESV come from the germline V gene (reference sequence). In nucleotides, the CDR3 is TGTGCCAGCAGCTTGGGCGGGACAGGGTACTACAATGAGCAGTTCTTC. Amino acid sequence: CASSLGGTGYYNEQFF.

The chain joins TRBV2 to TRBJ2-6, with D possibly being TRBD2 (6 bases). Germline CDR1 is SNHLY and CDR2 is FYNNEI. The CDR3 is made up of 20 amino acids. Trimming took off 3 bases at V and 0 bases at J, with 21 bases between the two ends. The CDR3 here is CASSDLGEESASSGANVLTF. The CDR3, as DNA: TGTGCCAGCAGTGATTTGGGGGAGGAAAGCGCATCCTCTGGGGCCAACGTCCTGACTTTC.

This clone was seen only once. This chain connects TRBV5-4 to TRBJ1-2; D is ambiguous. Trimming removed 4 bases at V and 0 bases at J, with 10 bases between. Per the germline V gene, CDR1 is SGHNT and CDR2 is YYREEE (reference sequence). The CDR3 sequence is 14 residues long. CDR3 residues: CASSTPTANYGYTF. The DNA for the CDR3 is TGTGCCAGCAGCACCCCGACTGCTAACTATGGCTACACCTTC.

The rearrangement links TRBV11-3 to TRBJ2-7; 9 bases are a match to TRBD2. The J segment lost 2 bases and the V segment lost 1 base, leaving 6 bases of the junction unmatched. The CDR3 runs 16 residues. Germline V gene lookup returns CDR1 SGHNT and CDR2 YENEEA. The CDR3 here is CASSLVVSGGPYEQYF. The CDR3 bases are TGTGCCAGCAGCTTAGTTGTTAGCGGGGGTCCCTACGAGCAGTACTTC.

The V and J genes are TRBV11-3 and TRBJ2-2, with a possible D match to TRBD1 (6 bases). The ends were cut back, 8 bases at V and 2 bases at J, with 12 bases in the middle. The CDR3 sequence is 14 residues long. Germline V gene data show CDR1 as SGHNT and CDR2 as YENEEA. DNA of the CDR3: TGTGCCAGCCGGAACAGGGTAAACACCGGGGAGCTGTTTTTT. Translated, it gives CASRNRVNTGELFF.

V and J are TRBV6-5 and TRBJ2-1, with 7 positions matching TRBD1. V was clipped by 6 bases and J by 8 bases; unmatched bases: 13. The CDR3 is 15 residues long. Germline V lookup: CDR1 MNHEY, CDR2 SVGAGI. In DNA form, the CDR3 reads TGTGCCAGCAGCCTGGCAGGGGGTTCTCCCCATGAGCAGTTCTTC. It encodes CASSLAGGSPHEQFF.

There are a few counts of this clone. V usage is TRBV5-1 and J usage is TRBJ2-3; 10 positions match TRBD2. The CDR3 is made up of 18 amino acids. CDR1 and CDR2 (germline): SGHRS, YFSETQ. V gave up 1 base and J gave up 3 bases; unmatched junction bases: 11. The CDR3 loop reads CASSLSLGSGGQTDTQYF. The CDR3 DNA reads TGCGCCAGCAGCTTGTCCCTCGGTAGCGGGGGGCAGACAGATACGCAGTATTTT.

The chain recombines TRBV19 with TRBJ1-3; unclear D gene. Germline CDR1 and CDR2: LNHDA and SQIVND (reference sequence). CDR3 length: 15 amino acids. V lost 5 bases, J lost 0 bases, and 11 bases lay in between. Written as DNA, the CDR3 is TGTGCCAGTAGTCCAGACTCCGACTCTGGAAACACCATATATTTT. Its protein is CASSPDSDSGNTIYF.

The rearrangement links TRBV6-6 to TRBJ2-7; tentative D call: TRBD2 (5 bases). The germline V gene has CDR1 MNHNY and CDR2 SVGAGI (reference sequence). The CDR3 runs to 15 residues. Deletions cut 6 bases from V and 0 bases from J, with 15 bases between. The CDR3 coding sequence is TGTGCCAGCAGGAAGGGCACGGGGAGCTCCTACGAGCAGTACTTC. The encoded protein is CASRKGTGSSYEQYF.

This sequence joins TRBV27 and TRBJ2-7; TRBD1 is a possible D gene (7 bases). The CDR3 has 16 amino acids. Trimming cost V 4 bases and J 0 bases, with 16 bases left between them. Per the germline V gene, CDR1 is MNHEY and CDR2 is SMNVEV (reference sequence). The chain's CDR3 is CASSYLGGGLSYEQYF. CDR3 DNA sequence: TGTGCCAGCAGTTACCTCGGAGGGGGCCTCTCCTACGAGCAGTACTTC.

This chain connects TRBV11-1 to TRBJ2-7, with 8 nucleotides matching TRBD1. This CDR3 spans 14 amino acids. With 5 bases clipped from V and 5 bases from J, the junction kept 8 bases outside the gene matches. CDR1 is SGHAT and CDR2 is FQDESV in the germline V gene (reference sequence). CDR3 DNA sequence: TGTGCCAGCAGCCGGACCGGACAGGGCCACGAGCAGTACTTC. Amino acid sequence: CASSRTGQGHEQYF.

The CDR3 DNA sequence: TGTGCCAGCAGCCCGAAGACTAGCGGGGCCGGGAGGGCCAAAAACATTCAGTACTTC. This gives the protein CASSPKTSGAGRAKNIQYF. The genes are TRBV6-2 or TRBV6-3 and TRBJ2-4; 11 bases are a match to TRBD2. The V and J ends lost 6 bases and 1 base, in that order; junction bases with no gene match: 14. From germline, CDR1 is MNHEY and CDR2 SVGEGT. This CDR3 has 19 amino acids.

This sequence joins TRBV2 and TRBJ1-1, with 8 bases lining up with TRBD1. V shed 6 bases and J 8 bases; nucleotides not matched to a gene: 11. CDR3 length: 14 residues. Germline V gives CDR1 SNHLY, CDR2 FYNNEI. DNA of the CDR3: TGTGCCAGCAGAGCCGGGACAGGCGGGTCCGAAGCTTTCTTT. Translated: CASRAGTGGSEAFF.

The chain joins TRBV6-2 or TRBV6-3 to TRBJ2-3; a possible D gene is TRBD2 (6 bases). With 3 bases removed from V and 2 bases from J, the gap between germline ends came to 12 bases. Germline CDR1 is MNHEY and CDR2 is SVGEGT. This CDR3 is built from 15 residues. In DNA form, the CDR3 reads TGTGCCAGCAGTTATACCGGGACTTTCACAGATACGCAGTATTTT. Residues: CASSYTGTFTDTQYF.

The chain couples TRBV6-2 or TRBV6-3 to TRBJ1-2; 8 bases are a match to TRBD1. The CDR3 spans 16 residues. Germline-derived CDR1 and CDR2 are MNHEY and SVGEGT. V lost 2 bases to trimming and J lost 0 bases; unmatched junction nucleotides: 5. The CDR3 DNA reads as TGTGCCAGCAGTTACCCTCAGGGGGCGACTAACTATGGCTACACCTTC. Translating it yields CASSYPQGATNYGYTF.

This chain connects TRBV19 to TRBJ1-1; maybe TRBD1 (5 bases). CDR3 size: 15 residues. The ends were cut back, 5 bases at V and 3 bases at J, with 16 bases in the middle. Germline CDR1 and CDR2: LNHDA and SQIVND (reference sequence). This CDR3 reads CASSGPLGRHTEAFF. CDR3 DNA sequence: TGTGCCAGTAGTGGACCTCTGGGGCGGCACACTGAAGCTTTCTTT. The full variable domain, rest sourced from reference TRBV19 and TRBJ1-1, is DGGITQSPKYLFRKEGQNVTLSCEQNLNHDAMYWYRQDPGQGLRLIYYSQIVNDFQKGDIAEGYSVSREKKESFPLTVTSAQKNPTAFYLCASSGPLGRHTEAFFGQGTRLTVV.

The rearrangement uses TRBV6-1 and TRBJ2-2; 8 bases match TRBD2. V shed 6 bases, J shed 5 bases, and the junction held 5 bases outside the gene matches. Looked up from germline, CDR1 is MNHNS and CDR2 is SASEGT. CDR3 length: 14 amino acids. CDR3 DNA: TGTGCCAGCAGCTTTAGCGGGGAGACCGGGGAGCTGTTTTTT. Translating gives CASSFSGETGELFF.

The V gene is TRBV2, the J gene TRBJ2-2; TRBD1 matches at 7 bases. The junction had 2 bases not matched to a gene; V was cut back by 7 bases and J by 3 bases. The CDR3 covers 13 residues. CDR1 SNHLY and CDR2 FYNNEI come from the germline V gene. Here the CDR3 DNA reads TGTGCCAGCAAAAGGGGGCACACCGGGGAGCTGTTTTTT. It translates to CASKRGHTGELFF. Full variable domain (missing parts from reference TRBV2 and TRBJ2-2): EPEVTQTPSHQVTQMGQEVILRCVPISNHLYFYWYRQILGQKVEFLVSFYNNEISEKSEIFDDQFSVERPDGSNFTLKIRSTKLEDSAMYFCASKRGHTGELFFGEGSRLTVL.

V usage is TRBV7-2 and J usage is TRBJ2-3; 11 bases map to TRBD2. V was clipped by 2 bases and J by 3 bases; unmatched bases: 4. CDR1 is SGHTA, CDR2 FQGNSA, per germline. The CDR3 loop spans 16 amino acids. The CDR3 loop is CASSLSGLAETDTQYF. As DNA, the CDR3 is TGTGCCAGCAGCTTATCGGGACTAGCGGAAACAGATACGCAGTATTTT.

The chain is built from TRBV12-3 or TRBV12-4 and TRBJ1-1; 7 bases are shared with TRBD1. Trimming cost V 4 bases and J 3 bases; bases outside gene matches: 2. This CDR3 is built from 13 residues. In DNA form, the CDR3 reads TGTGCCAGCAGTTCGACAGGGTACACTGAAGCTTTCTTT. Translation: CASSSTGYTEAFF.

J is TRBJ2-7 and V is TRBV6-5; D is unresolved. The germline V and J ends were trimmed by 0 bases and 5 bases, with 11 bases remaining between them. The CDR3 has 14 amino acids. Germline assignment: CDR1 MNHEY and CDR2 SVGAGI. CDR3 sequence reads: CASSYSPVGDEQYF. CDR3 nucleotides: TGTGCCAGCAGTTACTCGCCGGTGGGCGACGAGCAGTACTTC.